This TCR beta chain was profiled in a study of Tregs in tolerant kidney transplant recipients. Regarding this clone: Antigen unknown.

Germline V gene sequence: CDR1 SGHAT, CDR2 FQNNGV. V was trimmed by 5 bases and J by 3 bases, leaving 16 bases between them. CDR3 length: 16 amino acids. Sequenced by immunoSEQ multiplex PCR; TCRdb stores in-frame clones only, minus some. The data contain fewer than 40,000 clones, 82% of them seen just once; the ten biggest clones take up 2% to 2.5%. The rearrangement links TRBV11-2 to TRBJ2-2, with a weak D call TRBD2 (6 bases). The TCR was taken from a human donor in good health. The sequenced sample was Tregs from blood cultured with allogeneic cells. In nucleotides, the CDR3 is TGTGCCAGCAGCCCTAGATGGGGACTGGACACCGGGGAGCTGTTTTTT. Translated: CASSPRWGLDTGELFF.